The 7 T cell receptor beta chains presented below share a single source sample, sequenced in a study of OX40 agonist ivuxolimab in advanced cancers. The library was obtained by the immunoSEQ multiplex PCR assay. TCRdb re-hosts the immuneACCESS table, in-frame sequences only. Its copies lack some clones; in the studies checked, an unresolved V gene accounts for under half of them, and the cause for the rest is not known. The sample has around 70,000 clones on record, about 85% of them singletons. The ten most abundant clones make up less than 6.5% of the sample. Here the sequenced sample was CD4+ or CD8+ T cells sorted from blood, taken in a trial of the OX40 agonist ivuxolimab. These receptors were obtained from an adult with an advanced solid tumor such as melanoma, head and neck, liver or kidney cancer.

This clone showed up just a few times. V and J are TRBV7-9 and TRBJ2-2; TRBD1 aligns across 9 bases. The CDR3 extends over 15 amino acids. V shed 10 bases and J 2 bases; nucleotides not matched to a gene: 8. Germline V lookup: CDR1 SEHNR, CDR2 FQNEAQ (reference sequence). CDR3 coding DNA: TGTGCCAACCAAGGGGGACAGGGAAACACCGGGGAGCTGTTTTTT. Residues: CANQGGQGNTGELFF.

This chain links TRBV28 with TRBJ2-4; maybe TRBD2 (5 bases). The CDR3 totals 15 residues. Between the trimmed V and J ends, which lost 3 bases and 2 bases, there was a span of 11 bases. Germline-derived CDR1 and CDR2 are MDHEN and SYDVKM. This CDR3 reads CASSLERVSKNIQYF. The CDR3 DNA is TGTGCCAGCAGTTTGGAGAGGGTATCCAAAAACATTCAGTACTTC.

This chain connects TRBV7-7 to TRBJ2-1; D may match TRBD1 or TRBD2 (5 bases each). The germline V gene has CDR1 SSHAT and CDR2 FNYEAQ (reference sequence). The CDR3 contains 15 residues. With 3 bases removed from V and 5 bases from J, the gap between germline ends came to 14 bases. The CDR3 here is CASSFFEGNDNEQFF. CDR3 nucleotide sequence: TGTGCCAGCAGCTTCTTTGAGGGGAACGACAATGAGCAGTTCTTC.

The chain employs TRBV21-1 and TRBJ1-5. TRBV21-1 is marked as a pseudogene. This CDR3 contains 19 residues. The CDR3 DNA follows: TGTGCCAGCAGCGCGGGGGACTTTGCAGGATGGTTCTGCAATCAGCCCCAGCATTTT. Its protein product is CASSAGDFAGWFCNQPQHF.

This chain uses TRBV19 with TRBJ2-1, with a weak D call TRBD2 (6 bases). With 4 bases removed from V and 0 bases from J, the gap between germline ends came to 7 bases. The CDR3 extends over 14 amino acids. Germline V gene lookup returns CDR1 LNHDA and CDR2 SQIVND (reference sequence). The DNA of the CDR3 is TGTGCCAGTAGTAAGGACTACTCCTACAATGAGCAGTTCTTC. This sequence encodes CASSKDYSYNEQFF.

The chain is built from TRBV6-5 and TRBJ1-5; 9 bases agree with TRBD1. After removal of 2 bases from V and 6 bases from J, the junction contained 5 bases not matched to a gene. From germline, CDR1 is MNHEY and CDR2 SVGAGI. The CDR3 loop spans 15 amino acids. The CDR3 sequence: CASSYRTGAVQPQHF. The DNA for the CDR3 is TGTGCCAGCAGTTACCGGACAGGGGCTGTTCAGCCCCAGCATTTT.

The rearrangement joins TRBV27 to TRBJ2-6; D call uncertain. This CDR3 has 15 amino acids. Germline V gene sequence: CDR1 MNHEY, CDR2 SMNVEV (reference sequence). Trimming pared 6 bases from V and 0 bases from J, leaving 9 bases between. This chain's CDR3 is CASSRAYSGANVLTF. CDR3 bases: TGTGCCAGCAGCCGGGCCTACTCTGGGGCCAACGTCCTGACTTTC.